This T cell receptor beta chain comes out of a study of read filtering for tumor transcriptome and immune sequencing (dated by TCRdb to between 2020 and 2021). Background for the entire study: The cohort was composed of about 16 male and 13 to 15 female patients, with a mean age of 65.9 years and an age range of about 40 to 90. By revised international staging, eight or nine patients were R-ISS I, fewer than 20 were R-ISS II and about seven were R-ISS III. After DNase treatment, whole-transcriptome libraries were prepared using the TruSeq RNA Access Library Prep Kit. Per sample, about 3.5 to 10.27 million TCR-region mapped reads were obtained with IR-seq, compared with only about 80 to 1,400 with RNA-seq. Using the same bone marrow samples, the study compared TCR repertoires obtained by targeted immune repertoire sequencing with those obtained by bulk whole-transcriptome sequencing. One main goal was a read-filtering strategy for immune repertoire data, in particular deciding whether clonotypes backed by only one read should be removed. Beyond this particular receptor, the publication reports: Compared with RNA-seq, IR-seq captured clonotypes at much higher depth and more reliably, and a smaller IR-seq throughput was enough to identify most shared clonotypes. The sorted CD138-negative fraction was composed of a mixed bone marrow immune population rather than of purified T cells. In IR-seq, around 85% of clonotypes but 3% to 4% of total reads were represented by single-read clonotypes, whereas in RNA-seq, approximately 70% of clonotypes and about 40% of reads were represented by single-read clonotypes. The correlation between IR-seq and RNA-seq shared clonotype proportions was increased by removal of single-read clonotypes.

TCR libraries were built from 400 ng RNA with the Immunoverse kit, using molecular barcoded adaptors covering alpha/delta and beta/gamma chains. TCR library preparation was performed with the same RNA that was used for transcriptome sequencing. Sequencing of TCR libraries was carried out on an Illumina HiSeq 4000 with 2 x 150 cycles. In the paper's pipeline: Using MiXCR, which included quality filtering and error correction, TCR reads were aligned to human V, D, J and C references and then assembled into CDR3 clonotypes. The tcR package in R was used to analyze clonotype counts and gene usage diversity. For inspection of raw mapping reads, RNA-seq reads were mapped by STAR aligner version 2.5.3a onto GRCh37 of the human genome. To test how sequencing depth affects detected clonotypes, IR-seq fastq files were randomly downsampled with Seqtk 1.3. TCRdb redid the processing of the public reads, applying fastp at Q25 and MiXCR, and retained in-frame beta chains. Merged by CDR3 protein, the rows form single entries marked with the most common genes and DNA. The authors' filters were not applied to this entry. Here the sample has 8,000 to 10,000 distinct CDR3 sequences; around a sixth occur a single time. About 25% of the sample lies in the top ten.

This clonotype appeared once. Its target antigen remains unknown. This likely traces to a read error, being one base from a far larger clone. Measured from the cysteine to the phenylalanine, the CDR3 is 10 residues long. Kept here is only the CDR3 DNA, which spans 30 bases and is read in frame from base 1. The germline V gene gives CDR1 as SNHLY and CDR2 as FYNNEI. Each patient had bone marrow sampled at the time of active disease. Bone marrow mononuclear cells were isolated by Ficoll-Hypaque density gradient centrifugation. To remove myeloma plasma cells, the cells were labeled with CD138 magnetic microbeads on a MACS separator, and CD138-negative cells were then collected by negative selection. Flow cytometry with CD138 antibodies on an Attune NxT was used to check how pure the isolated cells were. Total RNA was extracted with TRIzol reagent and quantified with a NanoDrop spectrophotometer. For each patient, paired RNA-seq and IR-seq were run on the CD138-negative bone marrow sample from that patient.

The sample was a population of CD138-negative cells sorted from bone marrow. The cell subset or site label of this sample denotes: bone marrow mononuclear cells depleted of CD138+ plasma/myeloma cells by negative magnetic selection. The rearrangement combines TRBV2 with TRBJ1-1; there is no confident call for the D gene. The J call could be wrong; TRBJ1-6 is a better fit for the DNA end. The sequence derives from a donor at least 40 years old with multiple myeloma. The DNA is TGTGCCAGCAGCGCTCGGACCCTCCACTTT. It is translated as CASSARTLHF.